Below are 20 T cell receptor beta chains sequenced from a single sample in a study of monozygotic twins with inflammatory bowel disease. With the 5' RACE reads reprocessed, TCRdb shows one record per CDR3 protein and no DNA. This sample contains 330,000 or so distinct CDR3 sequences. The sequenced sample was blood. The source of these receptors is a human donor with ulcerative colitis or Crohn's disease, or a healthy co-twin of an affected twin (not recorded which).

The V gene is TRBV5-4, the J gene TRBJ2-1; there is no DNA to check the TCRdb D call of TRBD1. The CDR3 covers 16 residues. Germline CDR1 is SGHNT and CDR2 is YYREEE (reference sequence). The CDR3 sequence: CASSYGTLSSYNEQFF. The whole variable domain, remainder taken from reference TRBV5-4 and TRBJ2-1, is ETGVTQSPTHLIKTRGQQVTLRCSSQSGHNTVSWYQQALGQGPQFIFQYYREEENGRGNFPPRFSGLQFPNYSSELNVNALELDDSALYLCASSYGTLSSYNEQFFGPGTRLTVL.

V and J are TRBV5-1 and TRBJ2-7; TCRdb designates TRBD1, a call that cannot be tested without DNA. Germline CDR1 reads SGHRS; CDR2 reads YFSETQ. The CDR3 totals 15 residues. CDR3 sequence: CASSADGGPGYEQYF.

V and J are TRBV20-1 and TRBJ2-3. This CDR3 spans 13 amino acids. Germline V lookup: CDR1 DFQATT, CDR2 SNEGSKA (reference sequence). The CDR3 here is CSARDVNNGTQYF.

The rearrangement links TRBV28 to TRBJ1-6. The CDR3 loop spans 17 amino acids. The germline V gene has CDR1 MDHEN and CDR2 SYDVKM. This CDR3 is CASLGEGLQGGRSPLHF.

This chain joins TRBV6-6 and TRBJ2-7; the D call from TCRdb, TRBD1, cannot be confirmed without DNA. CDR3 length: 14 amino acids. Germline CDR1 reads MNHNY; CDR2 reads SVGAGI (reference sequence). The CDR3 sequence: CASTLQGVYYEQYF.

The J gene is TRBJ2-7, the V gene TRBV3-1; TCRdb's D call, TRBD1, is unchecked because there is no DNA. Germline CDR1 reads LGHDT; CDR2 reads YNNKEL (reference sequence). This CDR3 comprises 16 residues. CDR3 sequence: CASSFPKGLRSYEQYF.

The chain links TRBV4-2 to TRBJ2-1; TCRdb designates TRBD2, a call that cannot be tested without DNA. Germline-derived CDR1 and CDR2 are LGHNA and YNFKEQ. The CDR3 length is 16 residues. The chain's CDR3 is CASSSAGGGSYNEQFF.

The V and J genes are TRBV24-1 and TRBJ2-2; TCRdb returns TRBD1, unconfirmable since there is no DNA. The length of the CDR3 is 16 residues. The germline CDR1 and CDR2 sequences are KGHDR and SFDVKD. The CDR3: CATSGGAGDLTGELFF.

The chain couples TRBV4-2 to TRBJ2-7. CDR3 length equals 13 residues. The germline V gene encodes CDR1 LGHNA and CDR2 YNFKEQ. CDR3 loop: CASSQGNGYEQYF.

The chain is built from TRBV20-1 and TRBJ2-4; TCRdb designates TRBD1, a call that cannot be tested without DNA. The germline V gene has CDR1 DFQATT and CDR2 SNEGSKA (reference sequence). CDR3 length: 16 residues. CDR3 region: CSARGESGFGKNIQYF.

V and J are TRBV6-5 and TRBJ2-1; as DNA is missing, the TRBD2 call by TCRdb cannot be tested. The germline V gene encodes CDR1 MNHEY and CDR2 SVGAGI. This CDR3 comprises 15 residues. This CDR3 reads CASSYKLEGYNEQFF.

The rearrangement links TRBV6-6 to TRBJ1-4. The CDR3 is made up of 13 amino acids. Per germline, CDR1 MNHNY and CDR2 SVGAGI (reference sequence). The CDR3 sequence: CASSYSSGEKLFF.

V usage is TRBV5-4 and J usage is TRBJ2-7; without DNA, the TCRdb call of TRBD1 cannot be checked. Germline V gives CDR1 SGHNT, CDR2 YYREEE (reference sequence). The CDR3 is 15 residues long. The CDR3 sequence: CASSFYGTGSHEQYF.

The chain joins TRBV12-3 or TRBV12-4 to TRBJ2-2. This CDR3 spans 15 amino acids. CDR3 sequence: CASSLAVANTGELFF.

V usage is TRBV27 and J usage is TRBJ2-1; the D call of TRBD2 rests on TCRdb alone, since no DNA is present to check it. Germline V gene lookup returns CDR1 MNHEY and CDR2 SMNVEV (reference sequence). This CDR3 is built from 15 residues. CDR3 sequence: CASSPIAGDYNEQFF.

This sequence joins TRBV3-1 and TRBJ1-5. Germline CDR1 reads LGHDT; CDR2 reads YNNKEL (reference sequence). The length of the CDR3 is 14 residues. CDR3 amino acids: CASSQGVNNQPQHF.

This chain connects TRBV11-2 to TRBJ2-1; absent DNA, TCRdb's TRBD1 call cannot be checked. Germline V CDR1 and CDR2: SGHAT, FQNNGV. The CDR3 length is 19 residues. The CDR3 spells CASSLVGGTGGPPYNEQFF.

The CDR3 loop reads CASSQTNHEQYF. The gene calls are TRBV4-1 and TRBJ2-7. This CDR3 is built from 12 residues. Germline values: CDR1 MGHRA, CDR2 YSYEKL.

The chain employs TRBV6-5 and TRBJ2-2; TCRdb designates TRBD2, a call that cannot be tested without DNA. In germline, CDR1 is MNHEY, CDR2 SVGAGI. This CDR3 contains 12 residues. CDR3 amino acids: CASRKSPGELFF.

V is TRBV5-1 and J is TRBJ1-1; TCRdb indicates TRBD1, and absent DNA this call remains unverified. CDR1 and CDR2 (germline): SGHRS, YFSETQ. The CDR3 contains 14 residues. The CDR3 loop reads CASSREGQDTEAFF.